Described below is a single T cell receptor (beta chain) sequence and its context. The antigen remains unidentified. This entry comes from a study of T cell responses to AZD1222 COVID-19 vaccine. Overall study results and limits: There were mostly white British donors and more females than males, and clonal diversity was possibly underestimated.

Germline values: CDR1 SGDLS, CDR2 YYNGEE. The CDR3 sequence is 14 residues long. The germline V and J ends were trimmed by 0 bases and 1 base, with 7 bases remaining between them. The assay was immunoSEQ multiplex PCR, and TCRdb's table has in-frame clones only and misses some. The table lists some 150,000 clones, 75% to 85% of them singletons, with roughly 8.7% in the top ten. The TCR originated in an adult who received the MenACWY meningococcal vaccine as a control. J is TRBJ1-1 and V is TRBV9; D unresolved. Material: peripheral blood, obtained 28 days after the second dose of the MenACWY control vaccine. CDR3 in DNA: TGTGCCAGCAGCGTAGTGGGTGAGAACACTGAAGCTTTCTTT. Protein: CASSVVGENTEAFF.